This is a list of T cell receptor beta chains from one sample in a study of cytomegalovirus exposure and HLA in healthy donors. Profiling relied on immunoSEQ multiplex PCR, and the TCRdb table lists in-frame clones only, not all of them. The data show around 260,000 clones, roughly 80% seen once. Material: PBMCs. The receptor source for this set is a girl aged 2-9 years in good health and CMV-seronegative. Each CDR3 is given with its conserved first and last residue.

v_call: TRBV5-4
j_call: TRBJ1-1
cdr3_aa: CASSLTKLGTEAFF

v_call: TRBV7-6
j_call: TRBJ2-7
cdr3_aa: CASSPLYGGNYEQYF

v_call: TRBV19
j_call: TRBJ2-1
cdr3_aa: CASKSGQVYNEQFF

v_call: TRBV28
j_call: TRBJ2-7
cdr3_aa: CASSQADSYEQYF

v_call: TRBV29-1
j_call: .
cdr3_aa: CSVVHLGEQYF

v_call: TRBV6-1
j_call: TRBJ2-7
cdr3_aa: CASSEWGQVRYEQYF

v_call: TRBV6-6
j_call: TRBJ2-7
cdr3_aa: CASSYSRSSGSLEQYF

v_call: TRBV7-8
j_call: TRBJ1-5
cdr3_aa: CASSLSWGGYSNQPQHF

v_call: TRBV2
j_call: TRBJ2-3
cdr3_aa: CASSDPGGTDTQYF

v_call: TRBV19
j_call: TRBJ2-5
cdr3_aa: CATSPGRSFIETQYF

v_call: TRBV18
j_call: TRBJ2-5
cdr3_aa: CASSPQGRTQETQYF

v_call: TRBV30
j_call: TRBJ2-2
cdr3_aa: CAWTGDTGELFF

v_call: TRBV7-8
j_call: TRBJ1-4
cdr3_aa: CASSWDRGEKLFF

v_call: TRBV7-9
j_call: TRBJ2-3
cdr3_aa: CASSLGGAPDTQYF

v_call: TRBV29-1
j_call: TRBJ2-1
cdr3_aa: CSVRTSGRPEQFF

v_call: TRBV20-1
j_call: TRBJ1-2
cdr3_aa: CSAGAVYGYTF

v_call: TRBV5-8
j_call: TRBJ1-6
cdr3_aa: CATRLTYNSPLHF

v_call: TRBV15
j_call: TRBJ1-6
cdr3_aa: CATSRPGQDSPLHF

v_call: TRBV27
j_call: TRBJ2-1
cdr3_aa: CASGYGRDGDEQFF

v_call: TRBV5-8
j_call: TRBJ1-2
cdr3_aa: CASSPDRTYGYTF

v_call: TRBV4-1
j_call: TRBJ2-3
cdr3_aa: CASSLGLVPDTQYF

v_call: TRBV27
j_call: TRBJ2-3
cdr3_aa: CASSSVLDKQYF

v_call: TRBV28
j_call: TRBJ2-1
cdr3_aa: CATRSSYNEQFF

v_call: TRBV19
j_call: TRBJ2-7
cdr3_aa: CATRWGAGPYEQYF

v_call: TRBV5-6
j_call: TRBJ1-2
cdr3_aa: CASSFAGNYGYTF

v_call: TRBV28
j_call: TRBJ2-2
cdr3_aa: CASSLAGGRVGELFF

v_call: TRBV6-5
j_call: TRBJ2-3
cdr3_aa: CASSPDYPADTQYF

v_call: TRBV6-1
j_call: TRBJ2-1
cdr3_aa: CASSEGVAGGIFF